This TCR beta chain was observed in a study of radiotherapy plus CTLA-4 blockade in lung cancer. General study findings and limits: TCR clones from tumors expanded in blood after radiotherapy plus ipilimumab.

Lung cancer patients with chemo-refractory metastatic non-small-cell disease were given focal radiation plus CTLA-4 blockade with ipilimumab. As for this clone: Its cognate antigen is unknown.

Method: immunoSEQ multiplex PCR; TCRdb's copy keeps in-frame clones and lacks some. This sample has about 85,000 clones; around 87% occur once, and the top ten carry about 2%. The source was peripheral blood, collected from a patient treated with radiotherapy plus ipilimumab. This clonotype originated in a human donor with non-small cell lung cancer who had a partial response to radiotherapy plus ipilimumab.

The CDR3 protein is CASGRTSNQPQHF. CDR3 bases: TGTGCCAGCGGTAGAACTTCCAATCAGCCCCAGCATTTT. The chain recombines TRBV28 with TRBJ1-5, with D uncertain. The ends were cut back, 8 bases at V and 3 bases at J, with 11 bases in the middle. The CDR3 has 13 amino acids. The germline gives CDR1 MDHEN, CDR2 SYDVKM.